This T cell receptor (beta chain) was recorded in a study of ipilimumab plus nivolumab after autologous stem cell transplantation. About the research overall: Median doses per patient: a few ipilimumab, 7 or 8 nivolumab.

In regard to this clone: Its cognate antigen is unknown.

The CDR3 runs 15 residues. Trimming cost V 5 bases and J 6 bases; bases outside gene matches: 7. Germline V gene data show CDR1 as MNHNY and CDR2 as SVGAGI (reference sequence). Patients got ipilimumab 1 mg/kg beginning 14 to 28 days post-transplant. Patients got 3 mg/kg IV nivolumab weeks 1, 4, 7, 10, then biweekly through week 26. Findings and caveats of the study: Per the authors, repertoire, Treg and microbiota data justify further study.

The table came from immunoSEQ multiplex PCR; TCRdb's copy has only in-frame clones and leaves some out. The sample contains 17,000 or so clones, roughly 70% of which appear only once. This TCR was sampled from a male donor with diffuse large B-cell lymphoma. The sample was PBMCs, taken in a trial of ipilimumab plus nivolumab as post-transplant consolidation. The chain couples TRBV6-6 to TRBJ2-2; 9 nucleotides match TRBD1. CDR3 sequence reads: CASSPTGGAPGELFF. DNA of the CDR3: TGTGCCAGCAGTCCGACAGGGGGGGCACCCGGGGAGCTGTTTTTT.